The 3 T cell receptor beta chains below were found in one sample sequenced in a study of T cell repertoires in cytomegalovirus infection. A single record per CDR3 protein comes from TCRdb applying MiXCR to the reads. The sample yields some 920,000 distinct CDR3 sequences, roughly 30% seen once. Their antigens remain unidentified. Sequenced here: cultured CD8+ T cells from PBMCs, sampled from culture after CMV antigen stimulation. These receptors all stem from a human donor in good health (CMV status not recorded). Some clones in this sample may be carry-over from other donors' samples.

A few counts support this clonotype. The chain has TRBV27 and TRBJ2-1, with 7 nucleotides matching TRBD1. V lost 6 bases and J lost 0; bases outside the gene matches: 8. This CDR3 is built from 16 residues. Germline V gene sequence: CDR1 MNHEY, CDR2 SMNVEV (reference sequence). The CDR3 region is CASSRDSGSSYNEQFF. The DNA of the CDR3 is TGTGCCAGCAGCAGGGACAGTGGAAGCTCCTACAATGAGCAGTTCTTC.

The V gene is TRBV6-2 or TRBV6-3, the J gene TRBJ2-7, with 7 bases that match TRBD1. V was pared by 6 bases and J by 6 bases, with 8 bases of the junction left unmatched. This CDR3 has 13 amino acids. Germline V CDR1 and CDR2: MNHEY, SVGEGT. The DNA for the CDR3 is TGTGCCAGCAGCAAGCCTTGGACAGGCGAGCAGTACGTC. It codes for CASSKPWTGEQYV.

This clonotype was picked up a small number of times. V gene TRBV7-2 combines with J gene TRBJ2-7; D call uncertain. CDR3 length equals 15 residues. V was clipped by 1 base and J by 0 bases, with 10 bases between them. Germline CDR1 reads SGHTA; CDR2 reads FQGNSA. The CDR3 nucleotides read TGTGCCAGCAGCTTAGAGGGAAGCAGCTCCTACGAGCAGTACGTC. Protein: CASSLEGSSSYEQYV.